These 20 T cell receptor beta chains originate from one sample sequenced in a study of cytomegalovirus exposure and HLA in healthy donors. 60 Vbeta and 13 Jbeta primers were used in PCR. The table came from immunoSEQ multiplex PCR; TCRdb's copy has only in-frame clones and leaves some out. The sample lists 150,000 or so clones; roughly 85% were seen once. The specimen was PBMCs. The receptors were gathered from a male donor in good health and CMV-seronegative.

The J gene is TRBJ1-1, the V gene TRBV19, with D possibly TRBD1 on 5 matching bases. The CDR3 runs to 14 residues. The V end was cut by 1 base, the J end by 3 bases, with 9 bases between. CDR1 is LNHDA and CDR2 is SQIVND in the germline V gene (reference sequence). The CDR3 loop reads CASSIAGIDTEAFF. The CDR3 DNA reads TGTGCCAGTAGTATAGCAGGGATTGACACTGAAGCTTTCTTT.

The CDR3 coding sequence is TGTGCCAGCAGCCGGGACAGATACAACACTGAAGCTTTCTTT. It is translated as CASSRDRYNTEAFF. The rearrangement links TRBV7-2 to TRBJ1-1, with 7 bases aligning to TRBD1. Germline assignment: CDR1 SGHTA and CDR2 FQGNSA. Trimming cost V 5 bases and J 2 bases; bases outside gene matches: 5. CDR3 length equals 14 residues.

The V call is TRBV11-2, the J call TRBJ2-4; a possible D gene is TRBD1 (6 bases). CDR1 is SGHAT, CDR2 FQNNGV, per germline. V was pared by 5 bases and J by 5 bases, with 22 bases between. The CDR3 runs to 17 residues. The CDR3 nucleotides are TGTGCCAGCAGCACATACAGGGCCCCGCGGGTAGAAAACATTCAGTACTTC. Translation gives CASSTYRAPRVENIQYF.

The CDR3 is CASSEGQGYGYTF. In DNA form, the CDR3 reads TGTGCCAGCAGTGAAGGACAGGGTTATGGCTACACCTTC. V usage is TRBV6-5 and J usage is TRBJ1-2; 8 bases align to TRBD1. Trimming took 5 bases from V and 5 from J; bases not matched to a gene: 4. The CDR3 has 13 residues. Germline CDR1 is MNHEY and CDR2 is SVGAGI.

A note on this clone: One end of the junction fails to match germline, which may point to a read error. The chain has TRBV7-6 and TRBJ1-1; D unresolved. Per germline, CDR1 SGHVS and CDR2 FNYEAQ. The CDR3 is made up of 15 amino acids. CDR3 amino acids: CASSLALGGNPEAFF. CDR3 nucleotide sequence: TGTGCCAGCAGCTTAGCGCTGGGAGGGAACCCTGAAGCTTTCTTT.

The chain employs TRBV5-5 and TRBJ1-1, with D possibly matching TRBD1 (5 bases). The CDR3 runs to 14 residues. V was cut by 2 bases and J by 0 bases, with 8 bases left in between. The germline CDR1 and CDR2 sequences are SGHKS and YYEKEE (reference sequence). The CDR3 nucleotides read TGTGCCAGCAGCTTCGGCAGGGTGAACACTGAAGCTTTCTTT. It is translated as CASSFGRVNTEAFF.

The rearrangement links TRBV19 to TRBJ1-1; the D gene is possibly TRBD1 (6 bases). Germline assignment: CDR1 LNHDA and CDR2 SQIVND (reference sequence). This CDR3 region has 16 residues. Trimming shortened V by 4 bases and J by 0 bases, and 15 bases separated the two germline ends. The CDR3 coding sequence is TGTGCCAGTAGTAGCCCCAACAGGGTAATGAACACTGAAGCTTTCTTT. Encoded protein: CASSSPNRVMNTEAFF.

This chain's CDR3 is CASSVGGGHSYEQYF. The CDR3, as DNA: TGTGCCAGCAGCGTAGGCGGGGGGCACTCCTACGAGCAGTACTTC. The chain uses TRBV9 and TRBJ2-7, with 8 bases fitting TRBD2. Trimming at V came to 0 bases and at J to 0 bases, leaving 2 bases not matched to a gene. CDR1 SGDLS and CDR2 YYNGEE come from the germline V gene. The CDR3 length is 15 residues.

This sequence joins TRBV6-4 and TRBJ2-1; TRBD1 aligns across 8 bases. Looked up from germline, CDR1 is MRHNA and CDR2 is SNTAGT. V shed 8 bases, J shed 8 bases, and the junction held 14 bases outside the gene matches. The CDR3 covers 15 residues. This CDR3 reads CASGPGGRGRDEQFF. CDR3 bases: TGTGCCAGCGGCCCCGGTGGCAGGGGGCGGGATGAGCAGTTCTTC.

The chain carries TRBV6-5 and TRBJ1-5; possibly TRBD1 for D (5 bases). V gave up 6 bases and J gave up 4 bases, with 13 bases separating them. The CDR3 has 14 amino acids. Germline CDR1 is MNHEY and CDR2 is SVGAGI. The CDR3 here is CASRGTRQNQPQHF. CDR3 coding DNA: TGTGCCAGCAGGGGTACGAGACAGAATCAGCCCCAGCATTTT.

This clone was found a few times. The chain links TRBV11-2 to TRBJ2-1; D is perhaps TRBD2 (6 bases). Germline V gene lookup returns CDR1 SGHAT and CDR2 FQNNGV. Trimming cost V 5 bases and J 6 bases, with 14 bases left between them. The CDR3 is made up of 14 amino acids. CDR3 amino acids: CASSISGGVNEQFF. Here the CDR3 DNA reads TGTGCCAGCAGCATCAGTGGAGGGGTCAATGAGCAGTTCTTC. Drawing the rest from reference TRBV11-2 and TRBJ2-1, the complete variable domain is EAGVAQSPRYKIIEKRQSVAFWCNPISGHATLYWYQQILGQGPKLLIQFQNNGVVDDSQLPKDRFSAERLKGVDSTLKIQPAKLEDSAVYLCASSISGGVNEQFFGPGTRLTVL.

This clone was detected only a few times. The chain is built from TRBV7-9 and TRBJ1-2; 10 nucleotides align to TRBD1. Germline-derived CDR1 and CDR2 are SEHNR and FQNEAQ (reference sequence). The CDR3 runs to 16 residues. V was clipped by 5 bases and J by 4 bases; unmatched bases: 10. CDR3 protein: CASSPRGDRGSYGYTF. CDR3 sequence (DNA): TGTGCCAGCAGCCCCCGGGGGGACAGGGGTTCCTATGGCTACACCTTC.

The rearrangement joins TRBV10-3 to TRBJ1-1; 7 nucleotides agree with TRBD1. From germline, CDR1 is ENHRY and CDR2 SYGVKD. J lost 4 bases, V lost 3 bases, and 8 bases had no gene match. This CDR3 is 15 amino acids long. CDR3 nucleotide sequence: TGTGCCATCAGTGAACTGACAGGGCTGGCCACTGAAGCTTTCTTT. Residues: CAISELTGLATEAFF.

The chain uses TRBV6-1 and TRBJ2-7, with 9 bases fitting TRBD2. This CDR3 has 16 amino acids. Germline lookup yields CDR1 MNHNS and CDR2 SASEGT. V was pared by 3 bases and J by 4 bases, with 10 bases of the junction left unmatched. DNA of the CDR3: TGTGCCAGCAGTGACGGCGATAGCGGGAGCCGGTACGAGCAGTACTTC. Amino acid sequence: CASSDGDSGSRYEQYF.

This chain uses TRBV7-6 with TRBJ2-2; tentative D call: TRBD2 (6 bases). Germline V gene sequence: CDR1 SGHVS, CDR2 FNYEAQ. V was clipped by 0 bases and J by 2 bases, with 13 bases between them. This CDR3 region has 17 residues. CDR3 sequence: CASSLARGLPNTGELFF. Here the CDR3 DNA reads TGTGCCAGCAGCTTAGCTAGAGGACTACCAAACACCGGGGAGCTGTTTTTT.

The chain links TRBV7-9 to TRBJ1-1; 7 bases are a match to TRBD1. CDR3 length: 14 residues. The V gene's germline CDR1 is SEHNR and CDR2 FQNEAQ (reference sequence). V shed 4 bases and J 1 base; nucleotides not matched to a gene: 3. The CDR3 loop is CASSYGTANTEAFF. Here the CDR3 DNA reads TGTGCCAGCAGCTACGGGACAGCGAACACTGAAGCTTTCTTT. Full variable domain (rest looked up from reference TRBV7-9 and TRBJ1-1): DTGVSQNPRHKITKRGQNVTFRCDPISEHNRLYWYRQTLGQGPEFLTYFQNEAQLEKSRLLSDRFSAERPKGSFSTLEIQRTEQGDSAMYLCASSYGTANTEAFFGQGTRLTVV.

This clone came up once. The V call is TRBV30, the J call TRBJ2-5, with a weak D call TRBD1 (6 bases). In germline, CDR1 is GTSNPN, CDR2 SVGIG (reference sequence). Trimming took off 1 base at V and 4 bases at J, with 10 bases between the two ends. CDR3 size: 13 residues. The CDR3 bases are TGTGCCTGGAGTGGGGGCAGGGGAGAGACCCAGTACTTC. Residues: CAWSGGRGETQYF.

The chain links TRBV5-1 to TRBJ1-4, with 7 bases matching TRBD1. CDR3 length: 14 amino acids. Germline CDR1 is SGHRS and CDR2 is YFSETQ. Trimming at V came to 5 bases and at J to 3 bases, leaving 4 bases not matched to a gene. The CDR3 sequence: CASRLGGPNEKLFF. As DNA, the CDR3 is TGCGCCAGCAGACTAGGGGGCCCTAATGAAAAACTGTTTTTT.

This clone showed up just a few times. This sequence joins TRBV11-2 and TRBJ2-1, with 14 bases lining up with TRBD2. With 1 base clipped from V and 0 bases from J, the junction kept 2 bases outside the gene matches. The CDR3 has 18 amino acids. The germline CDR1 and CDR2 sequences are SGHAT and FQNNGV. The CDR3 sequence is CASSLGLAGGSSYNEQFF. The CDR3, as DNA: TGTGCCAGCAGCTTAGGACTAGCGGGAGGGAGCTCCTACAATGAGCAGTTCTTC.

The chain recombines TRBV27 with TRBJ2-7, with TRBD2 identical over 7 bases. Germline V gene sequence: CDR1 MNHEY, CDR2 SMNVEV (reference sequence). V dropped 1 base and J dropped 4; count of bases not matched to a gene: 13. This CDR3 contains 17 residues. The CDR3: CASSLLPWAAGEYEQYF. Here the CDR3 DNA reads TGTGCCAGCAGTTTATTACCGTGGGCGGCGGGAGAATACGAGCAGTACTTC.